The subject of this entry is one T cell receptor (beta chain). The antigen remains unidentified. The data were obtained in a study of quantifying T cell responses using KT2 cells. At the level of the study: cDNA was made from DNase-treated RNA using alpha and beta constant primers.

The sample is PBMC spiked with counted cells of clone KT2. Fixed numbers of PBMC received varying amounts of KT2 cells. Each cDNA got a UMI-containing oligo ligated at its 3' end. The first PCR ran three to four cycles with an equimolar RC1.1 and RC1.2 beta primer mix. TCRdb analysed the UMI-ligation and nested PCR reads with MiXCR anew, one entry per CDR3 protein. This sample yields approximately 43,000 distinct CDR3 sequences, of which 15% to 20% are seen a single time; around two fifths belongs to the top ten. Findings and caveats of the study: KT2 sequence counts showed saturation when very many KT2 cells were spiked in. Input KT2 cell number predicted KT2 alpha and beta sequence counts linearly over several orders of magnitude.

The CDR3 loop spans 13 amino acids. The ends were cut back, 4 bases at V and 0 bases at J, with 7 bases in the middle. CDR1 SGHRS and CDR2 YFSETQ come from the germline V gene. This TCR was sampled from a human donor. The sequenced sample consisted of PBMCs spiked with cells of the T cell clone KT2. The V call is TRBV5-1, the J call TRBJ1-1; D not certain. This CDR3 reads CASSVEMNTEAFF. CDR3 coding DNA: TGCGCCAGCAGCGTCGAGATGAACACTGAAGCTTTCTTT.